This T cell receptor (beta chain) was captured in a study of T-cell reconstitution after alpha-beta-depleted transplantation in children (dated by TCRdb to the mid-2010s). For the study in its entirety: Using TCR repertoire profiling, the study quantitatively followed how T-cell immune reconstitution unfolded in children after TCRalphabeta/CD19-depleted allogeneic hematopoietic cell transplantation.

V has 8 bases trimmed and J has 0 bases trimmed; junction bases matching no gene number 7. The cysteine opens and the phenylalanine closes a CDR3 of 15 amino acids. The read is trimmed to its CDR3 DNA, 45 bases read in frame from base 1. CDR1 is given as SNHLY and CDR2 as FYNNEI, both from the germline V gene. As for this clonotype: The antigen it recognizes is unknown. Base qualities are not provided; no much larger clone lies one nucleotide away.

Receptors were amplified or captured by PCR. TCRdb records Illumina HiSeq 2500 as the sequencer. To normalize quantification of the TCRbeta repertoire, the TCR libraries were built with molecular barcoding that relied on unique molecular identifiers. Clones were called with MiXCR by TCRdb after fastp trimmed the public reads at Q25, and only in-frame beta chains were retained. For every CDR3 protein sequence, its rows merge into one entry that carries the most common genes and DNA. This sample holds roughly 300,000 distinct CDR3 sequences; about 9.3% were observed only once. More than 2% of the sample comes from the top ten.

Here the chain combines TRBV2 and TRBJ1-5; 7 bases in the middle match TRBD1. The starting material was PBMCs from the stem cell graft donor, obtained from the stem cell graft. This receptor was obtained from a human donor who donated a stem cell graft to a child with acute lymphoblastic leukemia. The CDR3 region reads CASANYRGSNQPQHF. The DNA sequence is as follows: TGTGCCAGCGCAAATTACAGGGGTAGCAATCAGCCCCAGCATTTT.